This paragraph reports one T cell receptor (beta chain). Its antigen is unidentified. Patients had HPV-negative, locally advanced oral cavity squamous cell carcinoma. This record belongs to a study of neoadjuvant anti-PD-1 for oral cavity cancer. Overall study context: Patients without progression got a fourth dose around day 43.

Regarding the study as a whole: With a few patients per group, TCR findings need larger cohorts.

Most PBMC samples had roughly 0.45 ug input DNA in six replicates. Some clones are missing from TCRdb's copy, which holds only in-frame ones; the method was immunoSEQ multiplex PCR. The sample records tens of thousands of clones, roughly 80% being singletons. V was cut by 0 bases and J by 5 bases, with 5 bases left in between. The CDR3 contains 13 residues. The germline CDR1 and CDR2 sequences are SGHNT and YYREEE (reference sequence). Sample: PBMCs, taken before nivolumab (anti-PD-1) treatment. This rearrangement joins TRBV5-4 to TRBJ1-4; D remains unclear. The source of this sequence is a person aged 35 to 85 with oral cavity squamous cell carcinoma. The CDR3 protein is CASSLGGNEKLFF. CDR3 bases: TGTGCCAGCAGCTTGGGGGGAAATGAAAAACTGTTTTTT.